Presented here are 16 T cell receptor beta chains from one specimen sequenced in a study of cytomegalovirus exposure and HLA in healthy donors. The PCR employed 60 Vbeta primers together with 13 Jbeta primers. Data came from immunoSEQ multiplex PCR; TCRdb stores just in-frame clones and leaves some out. In the table there are over 85,000 clones, 65% to 80% of which are singletons. The sample taken for sequencing was PBMCs. Receptor source: a young man in good health and CMV-seropositive.

The rearrangement uses TRBV6-1 and TRBJ1-5, with 9 bases matching TRBD1. This CDR3 contains 15 residues. The germline V gene has CDR1 MNHNS and CDR2 SASEGT. With V trimmed by 5 bases and J by 1 base, 3 bases remained unmatched. The CDR3 DNA sequence: TGTGCCAGCAGTAGGACAGGGGAGAGCAATCAGCCCCAGCATTTT. Translation: CASSRTGESNQPQHF.

This clone was seen just once. V gene TRBV6-1 combines with J gene TRBJ1-1; D not resolved. Trimming left V 6 bases short and J 1 base short, with 9 bases between. The CDR3 contains 13 residues. Germline CDR1 and CDR2: MNHNS and SASEGT. The CDR3 here is CASRTRRNTEAFF. The CDR3, as DNA: TGTGCCAGCAGGACACGTAGGAACACTGAAGCTTTCTTT.

In DNA form, the CDR3 reads TGCAGCGTTGCGGGGGGTAACAATGAGCAGTTCTTC. This codes for CSVAGGNNEQFF. The genes are TRBV29-1 and TRBJ2-1; 7 bases align to TRBD2. Germline values: CDR1 SQVTM, CDR2 ANQGSEA. V lost 4 bases and J lost 5; bases outside the gene matches: 2. The CDR3 has 12 residues.

This chain connects TRBV6-5 to TRBJ2-5; 7 bases map to TRBD1. The CDR3 is 13 amino acids. V lost 4 bases and J lost 6; bases outside the gene matches: 5. Germline CDR1 is MNHEY and CDR2 is SVGAGI. The DNA of the CDR3 is TGTGCCAGCAGTTCCGACAGGGCGAAGACCCAGTACTTC. Its translation is CASSSDRAKTQYF.

V gene TRBV28 combines with J gene TRBJ2-6, with a possible D match to TRBD1 (7 bases). Germline CDR1 MDHEN, CDR2 SYDVKM. The V and J ends lost 4 bases and 0 bases respectively, with 13 bases between them. The CDR3 totals 17 residues. The CDR3 DNA sequence: TGTGCCAGCAGTTGGACAGGCGGGATCTCTGGGGCCAACGTCCTGACTTTC. Translated: CASSWTGGISGANVLTF. The full variable domain, with the rest looked up from reference TRBV28 and TRBJ2-6, is DVKVTQSSRYLVKRTGEKVFLECVQDMDHENMFWYRQDPGLGLRLIYFSYDVKMKEKGDIPEGYSVSREKKERFSLILESASTNQTSMYLCASSWTGGISGANVLTFGAGSRLTVL.

This sequence joins TRBV7-9 and TRBJ1-2, with D perhaps matching TRBD1 (5 bases). Looked up from germline, CDR1 is SEHNR and CDR2 is FQNEAQ (reference sequence). The length of the CDR3 is 18 residues. V was shortened by 1 base and J by 2 bases, with 20 bases between the two germline ends. In nucleotides, the CDR3 is TGTGCCAGCAGCTTAGAGTGGGGGGAGCCTTCACCCAACTATGGCTACACCTTC. Translated: CASSLEWGEPSPNYGYTF. Drawing the rest from reference TRBV7-9 and TRBJ1-2, the complete variable domain is DTGVSQNPRHKITKRGQNVTFRCDPISEHNRLYWYRQTLGQGPEFLTYFQNEAQLEKSRLLSDRFSAERPKGSFSTLEIQRTEQGDSAMYLCASSLEWGEPSPNYGYTFGSGTRLTVV.

The chain joins TRBV25-1 to TRBJ2-2, with a possible D match to TRBD1 (5 bases). Trimming pared 0 bases from V and 4 bases from J, leaving 9 bases between. The V gene's germline CDR1 is MGHDK and CDR2 SYGVNS. The CDR3 has 15 residues. This CDR3 is CASSEYAGFTGELFF. In DNA form, the CDR3 reads TGTGCCAGCAGTGAATACGCAGGGTTCACCGGGGAGCTGTTTTTT.

This chain links TRBV10-3 with TRBJ2-2; 12 nucleotides match TRBD2. The junction had 2 bases not matched to a gene; V was cut back by 8 bases and J by 4 bases. The CDR3 contains 14 residues. CDR1 is ENHRY, CDR2 SYGVKD, per germline. CDR3 sequence (DNA): TGTGCCATCCTAGCGGGGGGGACCACCGGGGAGCTGTTTTTT. Amino acids: CAILAGGTTGELFF.

CDR3 nucleotide sequence: TGTGCTAGTGGTTTGCTACAGGGGAGGAAGACTGAAGCTTTCTTT. Amino acid sequence: CASGLLQGRKTEAFF. The rearrangement joins TRBV12-5 to TRBJ1-1, with 7 bases that match TRBD1. The V and J ends lost 2 bases and 5 bases, in that order; junction bases with no gene match: 8. Germline assignment: CDR1 LGHNT and CDR2 FRNRAP. This CDR3 region has 15 residues.

This clone was seen once. This chain connects TRBV12-5 to TRBJ1-1, with 10 bases aligning to TRBD1. This CDR3 region has 13 residues. Germline lookup yields CDR1 LGHNT and CDR2 FRNRAP. The V segment lost 7 bases and the J segment 6 bases; nucleotides outside the gene matches: 5. The CDR3 spells CASDGDRGPEAFF. Here the CDR3 DNA reads TGTGCTAGTGATGGGGACAGGGGCCCTGAAGCTTTCTTT.

This rearrangement joins TRBV6-4 to TRBJ1-2; weak D call: TRBD1 (6 bases). The germline gives CDR1 MRHNA, CDR2 SNTAGT. Trimming shortened V by 5 bases and J by 5 bases, and 18 bases separated the two germline ends. There are 15 residues in the CDR3. This CDR3 is CASSPTGPGFYGYTF. DNA of the CDR3: TGTGCCAGCAGTCCAACAGGGCCCGGGTTTTATGGCTACACCTTC.

This chain uses TRBV7-9 with TRBJ2-7, with a tentative D call TRBD1 (6 bases). This CDR3 is 12 amino acids long. Trimming cost V 4 bases and J 7 bases, with 11 bases left between them. Germline V gene lookup returns CDR1 SEHNR and CDR2 FQNEAQ (reference sequence). CDR3 amino acids: CASSSQGREQYF. DNA for the CDR3: TGTGCCAGCAGCTCACAGGGCCGGGAGCAGTACTTC.

The rearrangement links TRBV5-6 to TRBJ1-1, with 8 nucleotides matching TRBD1. CDR1 is SGHDT, CDR2 YYEEEE, per germline. J was trimmed by 4 bases and V by 5 bases; bases with no gene match: 7. The CDR3 contains 14 residues. This CDR3 is CASREQGGGTEAFF. The CDR3 nucleotides read TGTGCCAGCAGGGAACAGGGGGGGGGCACTGAAGCTTTCTTT.

The V call is TRBV7-2, the J call TRBJ2-3, with D perhaps matching TRBD1 (5 bases). Trimming cost V 3 bases and J 5 bases, with 15 bases left between them. CDR1 is SGHTA, CDR2 FQGNSA, per germline. The CDR3 spans 15 residues. The CDR3 coding sequence is TGTGCCAGCAGCTTGGGCCAAAGAGACAGAGATACGCAGTATTTT. It yields the protein CASSLGQRDRDTQYF.

V and J are TRBV10-3 and TRBJ2-3, with 14 bases lining up with TRBD2. Germline-derived CDR1 and CDR2 are ENHRY and SYGVKD. V was clipped by 10 bases and J by 2 bases; unmatched bases: 8. CDR3 length: 16 residues. Here the CDR3 DNA reads TGTGCCACCCTTACGACTAGCGGGGGGGACACAGATACGCAGTATTTT. Protein product: CATLTTSGGDTDTQYF.

The rearrangement joins TRBV27 to TRBJ1-1, with D possibly TRBD1 on 5 matching bases. The germline V and J ends were trimmed by 5 bases and 9 bases, with 22 bases remaining between them. The germline gives CDR1 MNHEY, CDR2 SMNVEV (reference sequence). The CDR3 runs to 15 residues. The DNA for the CDR3 is TGTGCCAGCAGTCTCCTGGAAGGGGCCCTCCAACAAGCTTTCTTT. Its translation: CASSLLEGALQQAFF.